This T cell receptor beta chain was captured by sequencing in a study of patients and donors after allogeneic stem cell transplantation (dated by TCRdb to between 2020 and 2021). Details on this clonotype: The antigen this receptor binds is unknown. The sample holds no much larger clone one base away, and base qualities are not on file.

Library generation was performed with RT-PCR. Sequencing was carried out with a NextSeq 550. The raw public reads went through TCRdb reprocessing: fastp at Q25, MiXCR clone calling, in-frame beta chains kept. All rows with the same CDR3 protein become a single entry with the most common DNA and genes. The sample table contains approximately 210,000 distinct CDR3 sequences; only one count was recorded for less than 45% of them. Jointly, the top ten make up 33% of the sample. The receptor was isolated from a human donor who was either an allogeneic HSCT recipient or a stem cell or donor lymphocyte infusion donor (not recorded which). It is not recorded whose cells these are; they may come from a transplant donor. Specimen: blood, either unsorted or a sorted T cell fraction (not recorded which).

The DNA is TGTGCCAGCAGTTACCTGGGACTAGCGGGATACCTCTACGAGCAGTACTTC. Translated, it reads CASSYLGLAGYLYEQYF. The chain is assembled from TRBV6-2 or TRBV6-3 and TRBJ2-7, with 13 bases aligning to TRBD2. V lost 2 bases and J lost 3 bases, and the count of bases not matched to a germline gene is 7. Looking up the germline V gene yields CDR1 MNHEY and CDR2 SVGEGT. Reading from cysteine to phenylalanine, the CDR3 counts 17 amino acids. The sequence is cut down to CDR3 DNA, 51 bases in frame from base 1.